The source of this TCR beta chain is a study of cytotoxic CD8 clonotypes in ibrutinib-treated CLL. General study results and limits: Clonality showed a rise at ibrutinib response that reversed toward baseline at progression.

Trimming left V 7 bases short and J 1 base short, with 18 bases between. The CDR3 consists of 15 residues. Germline V gives CDR1 SGDLS, CDR2 YYNGEE. Some clones are missing from TCRdb's copy, which holds only in-frame ones; the method was immunoSEQ multiplex PCR. The table records 11,000 to 15,000 clones, around 48% of them present only once. A remark on this clone: Its specificity is unknown.

This TCR derives from a human donor with chronic lymphocytic leukemia. The chain combines TRBV9 with TRBJ2-7, with a weak D call TRBD1 (6 bases). The starting material was PBMCs, obtained at an approximately 22-month disease-progression time point, from a patient treated with ibrutinib. The CDR3 here is CASSPYRVGSYEQYF. The CDR3 nucleotides are TGTGCCAGCTCTCCGTACAGGGTTGGATCCTACGAGCAGTACTTC.